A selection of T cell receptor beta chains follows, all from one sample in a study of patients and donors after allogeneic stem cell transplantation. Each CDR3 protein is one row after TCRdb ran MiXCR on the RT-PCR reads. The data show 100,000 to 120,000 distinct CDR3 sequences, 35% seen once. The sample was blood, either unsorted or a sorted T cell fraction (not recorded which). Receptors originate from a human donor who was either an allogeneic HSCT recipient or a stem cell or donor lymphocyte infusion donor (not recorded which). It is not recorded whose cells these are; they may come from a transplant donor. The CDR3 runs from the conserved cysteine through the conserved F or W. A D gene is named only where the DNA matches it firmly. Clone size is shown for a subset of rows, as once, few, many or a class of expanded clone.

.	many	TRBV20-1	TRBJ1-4	TGCAGTGCTAGGACAGACCGGGAAAAACTGTTTTTT	CSARTDREKLFF
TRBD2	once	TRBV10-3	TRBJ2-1	TGTGCCATCACGAGGGAGGGCCGTAGTGAGCAGTTCTTC	CAITREGRSEQFF
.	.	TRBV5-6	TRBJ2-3	TGTGCCAGCAGCTTGGCCTACGTTAGCACAGATACGCAGTATTTT	CASSLAYVSTDTQYF
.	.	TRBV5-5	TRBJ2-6	TGTGCCAGCAGCTTAGTCTTGACAGGTGACTTCTCTGGGGCCAACGTCCTGACTTTC	CASSLVLTGDFSGANVLTF
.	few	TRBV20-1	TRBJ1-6	TGCAGTGCTCTATTAGACCCGAATTCACCCCTCCACTTT	CSALLDPNSPLHF
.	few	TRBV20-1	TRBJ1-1	TGCAGTGCTTCAGGGGCCACTGAAGCTTTCTTT	CSASGATEAFF
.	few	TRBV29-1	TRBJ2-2	TGCAGCGTTGAAGGAACGAACACCGGGGAGCTGTTTTTT	CSVEGTNTGELFF
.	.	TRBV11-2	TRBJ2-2	TGTGCCAGCAGCTTAGCACGCACCGGCACCGGGGAGCTGTTTTTT	CASSLARTGTGELFF
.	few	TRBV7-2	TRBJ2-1	TGTGCCAGCAGCTACCAAGCCCGCAATGAGCAGTTCTTC	CASSYQARNEQFF
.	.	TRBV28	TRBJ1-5	TGTGCCAGCACTACCGGGCGGAGGGGTGGAAATCAGCCCCAGCATTTT	CASTTGRRGGNQPQHF
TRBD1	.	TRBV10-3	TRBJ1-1	TGTGCCACCGCTCAGGGGGCGAGGAACACTGAAGCTTTCTTT	CATAQGARNTEAFF
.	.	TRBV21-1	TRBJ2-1	TGTGCCAGCAGCTGCTGGTCGAGAAACAATGAGCAGTTCTTC	CASSCWSRNNEQFF
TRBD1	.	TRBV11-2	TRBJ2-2	TGTGCCAGCAGCTTAGTTTACAGGGGGCCGACCGGGGAGCTGTTTTTT	CASSLVYRGPTGELFF
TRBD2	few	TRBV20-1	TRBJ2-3	TGCAGTGGGACTAGCGAGACAGATACGCAGTATTTT	CSGTSETDTQYF
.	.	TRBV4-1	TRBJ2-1	TGCGCCAGCAGCCAAGGGGAGAATGAGCAGTTCTTC	CASSQGENEQFF
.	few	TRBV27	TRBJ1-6	TGTGCCAGCAGTTTTCGCAGGGCTTCACCCCTCCACTTT	CASSFRRASPLHF
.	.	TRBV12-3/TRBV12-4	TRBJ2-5	TGTGCCAGCAGTTGGGTTGGACGAGAGACCCAGTACTTC	CASSWVGRETQYF
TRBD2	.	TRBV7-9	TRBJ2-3	TGTGCCACCGCCTTAGCGGGAGTGAGAACAGATACGCAGTATTTT	CATALAGVRTDTQYF
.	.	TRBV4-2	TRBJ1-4	TGTGCCAGCAGCCGCAGAAGACTCGAACTCGAAAAACTGTTTTTT	CASSRRRLELEKLFF
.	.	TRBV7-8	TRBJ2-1	TGTGCCAGCAGCTCCTACTGGCGCGGCAGCTCCTACAATGAGCAGTTCTTC	CASSSYWRGSSYNEQFF
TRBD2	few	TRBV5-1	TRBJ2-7	TGCGCCAGCAGCCTTTCTAGCGGACCGTACGAGCAGTACTTC	CASSLSSGPYEQYF
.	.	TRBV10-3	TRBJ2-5	TGTGCCATCAGTGAACGGGCTCGAGAGACCCAGTACTTC	CAISERARETQYF
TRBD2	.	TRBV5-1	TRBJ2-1	TGCGCCAGCAGCCTCGGGACTAGCAACAATGAGCAGTTCTTC	CASSLGTSNNEQFF
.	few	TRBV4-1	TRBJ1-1	TGCGCCAGCAGCCAAATTTACAGGAATGGGCTGGCTTTCTTT	CASSQIYRNGLAFF
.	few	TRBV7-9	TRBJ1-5	TGTGCCAGCAGCTTCGAGGGGAATCAGCCCCAGCATTTT	CASSFEGNQPQHF
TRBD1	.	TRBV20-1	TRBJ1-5	TGCAGTGCTAAGGGAACAGGGGGTTGGCCCCAGCATTTT	CSAKGTGGWPQHF
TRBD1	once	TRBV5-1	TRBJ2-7	TGCGCCAGCAGCATCCCCGGGACAGGGGGCGGTGAGCAGTACTTC	CASSIPGTGGGEQYF
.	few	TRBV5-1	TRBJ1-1	TGCGCCAGCAGCTTGGCCGGGGACACTGAAGCTTTCTTT	CASSLAGDTEAFF
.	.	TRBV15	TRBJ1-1	TGTGCCACCAGCAGTCAGGTCTTTAACACTGAAGCTTTCTTT	CATSSQVFNTEAFF
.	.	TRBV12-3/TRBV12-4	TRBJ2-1	TGTGCCAGCAGACCGACAGGAGGCTCCTACAATGAGCAGTTCTTC	CASRPTGGSYNEQFF
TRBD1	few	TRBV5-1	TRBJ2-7	TGCGCCAGCAGCTTGGGGGGGACAGGCTACGAGCAGTACTTC	CASSLGGTGYEQYF
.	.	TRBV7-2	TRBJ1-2	TGTGCCAGCAGCTCCGGGGGGGAGATTATCGATGGCTACACCTTC	CASSSGGEIIDGYTF
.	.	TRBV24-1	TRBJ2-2	TGTGCCACCAGTGAGCCAGGGATAAACACCGGGGAGCTGTTTTTT	CATSEPGINTGELFF
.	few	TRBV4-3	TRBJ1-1	TGCGCCAGCAGCCAAGATATGAGCCCCCGCGAGAACACTGAAGCTTTCTTT	CASSQDMSPRENTEAFF
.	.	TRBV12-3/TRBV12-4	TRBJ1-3	TGTGCCAGCAGTATTACAGGTTACGACACCATATATTTT	CASSITGYDTIYF
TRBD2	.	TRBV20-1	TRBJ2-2	TGCAGTGCTAGAGAAAGCGGGAGAGGGAACACCGGGGAGCTGTTTTTT	CSARESGRGNTGELFF
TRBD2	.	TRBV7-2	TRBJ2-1	TGTGCCAGCAGAGCGGGACTACTTAATGAGCAGTTCTTC	CASRAGLLNEQFF
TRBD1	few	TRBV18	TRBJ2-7	TGTGCCAGCTCACCGACCGGGACAGGAAGAAGGCAGTACTTC	CASSPTGTGRRQYF
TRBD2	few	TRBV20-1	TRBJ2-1	TGCAGTGCTGCTATCATGGCGGGAGATGGTGACAATGAGCAGTTCTTC	CSAAIMAGDGDNEQFF
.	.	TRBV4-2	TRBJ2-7	TGTGCCAGCAGCCAAGACCTCTCCTTTTCCTACGAGCAGTACTTC	CASSQDLSFSYEQYF
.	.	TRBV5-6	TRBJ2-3	TGTGCCAGCAACGGGGGGCATACCCGTGGGGATACGCAGTATTTT	CASNGGHTRGDTQYF
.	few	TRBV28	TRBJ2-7	TGTGCCAGCAGTCTTAGGACCCCCTACGAGCAGTACTTC	CASSLRTPYEQYF